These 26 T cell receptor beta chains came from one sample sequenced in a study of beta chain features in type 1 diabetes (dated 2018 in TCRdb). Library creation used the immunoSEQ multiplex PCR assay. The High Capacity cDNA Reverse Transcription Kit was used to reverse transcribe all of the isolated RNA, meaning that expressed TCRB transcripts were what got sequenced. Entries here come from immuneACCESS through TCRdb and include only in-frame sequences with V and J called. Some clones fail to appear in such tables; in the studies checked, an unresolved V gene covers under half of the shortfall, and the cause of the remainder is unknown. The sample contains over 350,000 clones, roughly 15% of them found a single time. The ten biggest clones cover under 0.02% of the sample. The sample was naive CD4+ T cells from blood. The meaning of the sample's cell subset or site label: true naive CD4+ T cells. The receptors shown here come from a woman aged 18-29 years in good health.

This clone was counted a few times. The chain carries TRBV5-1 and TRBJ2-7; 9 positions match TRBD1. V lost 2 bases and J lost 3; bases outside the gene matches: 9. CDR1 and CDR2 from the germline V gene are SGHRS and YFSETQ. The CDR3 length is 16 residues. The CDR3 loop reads CASSLTPGQGVYEQYF. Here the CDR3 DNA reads TGCGCCAGCAGCTTAACCCCGGGACAGGGAGTCTACGAGCAGTACTTC.

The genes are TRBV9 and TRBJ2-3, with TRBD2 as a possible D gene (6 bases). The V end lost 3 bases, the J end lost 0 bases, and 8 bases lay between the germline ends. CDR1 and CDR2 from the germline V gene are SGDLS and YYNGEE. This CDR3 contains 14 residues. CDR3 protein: CASSGRASTDTQYF. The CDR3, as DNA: TGTGCCAGCAGCGGGAGGGCCAGCACAGATACGCAGTATTTT.

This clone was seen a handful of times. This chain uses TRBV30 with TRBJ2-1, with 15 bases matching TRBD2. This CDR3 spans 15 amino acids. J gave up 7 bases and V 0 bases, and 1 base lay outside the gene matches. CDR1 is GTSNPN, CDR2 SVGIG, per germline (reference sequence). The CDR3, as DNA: TGTGCCTGGAGTGTTGGGACTAGCGGGAGGAATGAGCAGTTCTTC. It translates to CAWSVGTSGRNEQFF.

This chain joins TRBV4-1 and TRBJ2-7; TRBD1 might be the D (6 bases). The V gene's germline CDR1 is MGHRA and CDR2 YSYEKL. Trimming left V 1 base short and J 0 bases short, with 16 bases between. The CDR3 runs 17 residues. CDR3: CASSQVGRGPSSYEQYF. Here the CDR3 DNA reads TGCGCCAGCAGCCAAGTTGGCAGGGGTCCCAGCTCCTACGAGCAGTACTTC.

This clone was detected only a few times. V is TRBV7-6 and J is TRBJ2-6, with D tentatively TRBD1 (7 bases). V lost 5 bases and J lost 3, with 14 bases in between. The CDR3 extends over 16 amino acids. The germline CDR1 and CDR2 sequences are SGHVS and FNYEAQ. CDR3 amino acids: CASSPTGDFGANVLTF. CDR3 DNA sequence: TGTGCCAGCAGCCCCACAGGGGACTTTGGGGCCAACGTCCTGACTTTC. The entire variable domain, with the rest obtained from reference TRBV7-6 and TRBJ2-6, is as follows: GAGVSQSPRYKVTKRGQDVALRCDPISGHVSLYWYRQALGQGPEFLTYFNYEAQQDKSGLPNDRFSAERPEGSISTLTIQRTEQRDSAMYRCASSPTGDFGANVLTFGAGSRLTVL.

In DNA form, the CDR3 reads TGTGCCAGCAGTGAAGGACAGGGTATCTTGGAGACCCAGTACTTC. Protein sequence: CASSEGQGILETQYF. V usage is TRBV25-1 and J usage is TRBJ2-5; TRBD1 aligns across 8 bases. In germline, CDR1 is MGHDK, CDR2 SYGVNS. Trimming at V came to 2 bases and at J to 5 bases, leaving 7 bases not matched to a gene. The length of the CDR3 is 15 residues.

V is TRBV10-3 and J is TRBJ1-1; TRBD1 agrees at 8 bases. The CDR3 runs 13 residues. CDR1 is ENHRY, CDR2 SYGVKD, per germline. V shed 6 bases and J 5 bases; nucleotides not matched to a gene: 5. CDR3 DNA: TGTGCCATCAGATTGGACAGGGATACTGAAGCTTTCTTT. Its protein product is CAIRLDRDTEAFF.

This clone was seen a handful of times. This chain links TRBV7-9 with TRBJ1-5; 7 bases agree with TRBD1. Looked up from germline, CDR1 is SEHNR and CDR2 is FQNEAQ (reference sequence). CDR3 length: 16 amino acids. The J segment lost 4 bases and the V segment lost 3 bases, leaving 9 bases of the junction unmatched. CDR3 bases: TGTGCCAGCAGCTTTAGTGGGACAGTAATAAATCAGCCCCAGCATTTT. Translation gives CASSFSGTVINQPQHF.

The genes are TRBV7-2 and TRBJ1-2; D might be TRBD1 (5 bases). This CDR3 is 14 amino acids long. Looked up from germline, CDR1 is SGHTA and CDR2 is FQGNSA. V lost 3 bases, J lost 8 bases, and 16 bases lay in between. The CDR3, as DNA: TGTGCCAGCAGCTTGAATTCTAGGGGCCGGGGCTACACCTTC. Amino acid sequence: CASSLNSRGRGYTF. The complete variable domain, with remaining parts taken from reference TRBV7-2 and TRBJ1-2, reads GAGVSQSPSNKVTEKGKDVELRCDPISGHTALYWYRQSLGQGLEFLIYFQGNSAPDKSGLPSDRFSAERTGGSVSTLTIQRTQQEDSAVYLCASSLNSRGRGYTFGSGTRLTVV.

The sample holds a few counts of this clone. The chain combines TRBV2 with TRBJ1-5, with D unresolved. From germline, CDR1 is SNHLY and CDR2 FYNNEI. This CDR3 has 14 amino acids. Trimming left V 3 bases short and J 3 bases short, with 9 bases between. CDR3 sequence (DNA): TGTGCCAGCAGTGAGAACAGATTCAATCAGCCCCAGCATTTT. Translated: CASSENRFNQPQHF.

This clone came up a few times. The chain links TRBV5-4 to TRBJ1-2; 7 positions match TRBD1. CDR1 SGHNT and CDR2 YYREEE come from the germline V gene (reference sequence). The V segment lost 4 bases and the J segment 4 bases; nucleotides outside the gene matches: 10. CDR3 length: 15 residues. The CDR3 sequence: CASSHGQALGYGYTF. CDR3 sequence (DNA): TGTGCCAGCAGCCACGGACAGGCGTTGGGCTATGGCTACACCTTC.

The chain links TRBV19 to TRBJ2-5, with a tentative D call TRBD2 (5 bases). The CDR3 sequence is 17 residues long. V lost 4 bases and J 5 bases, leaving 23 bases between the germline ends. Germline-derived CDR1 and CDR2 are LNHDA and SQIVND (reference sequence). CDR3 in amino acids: CASSTPRSGLIVETQYF. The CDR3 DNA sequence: TGTGCCAGTAGTACCCCGCGCTCGGGGTTAATTGTGGAGACCCAGTACTTC.

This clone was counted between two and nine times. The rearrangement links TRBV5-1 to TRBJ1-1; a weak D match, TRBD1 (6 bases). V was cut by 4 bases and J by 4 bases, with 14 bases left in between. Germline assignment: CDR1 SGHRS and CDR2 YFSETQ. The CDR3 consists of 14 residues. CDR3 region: CASSTVTGRTEAFF. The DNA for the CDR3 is TGCGCCAGCAGCACCGTAACAGGGCGCACTGAAGCTTTCTTT.

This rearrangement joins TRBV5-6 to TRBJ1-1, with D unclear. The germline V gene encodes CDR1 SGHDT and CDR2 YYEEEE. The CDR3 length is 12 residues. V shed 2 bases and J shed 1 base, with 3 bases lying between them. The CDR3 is CASSFRNTEAFF. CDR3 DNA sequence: TGTGCCAGCAGCTTCCGGAACACTGAAGCTTTCTTT.

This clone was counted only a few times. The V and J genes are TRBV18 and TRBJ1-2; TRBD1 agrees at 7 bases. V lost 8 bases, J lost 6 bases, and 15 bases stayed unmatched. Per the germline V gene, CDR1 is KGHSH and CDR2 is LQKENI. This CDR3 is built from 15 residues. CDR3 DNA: TGTGCCAGCACAACCTCAAGACAGGGAGGTCATGGCTACACCTTC. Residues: CASTTSRQGGHGYTF.

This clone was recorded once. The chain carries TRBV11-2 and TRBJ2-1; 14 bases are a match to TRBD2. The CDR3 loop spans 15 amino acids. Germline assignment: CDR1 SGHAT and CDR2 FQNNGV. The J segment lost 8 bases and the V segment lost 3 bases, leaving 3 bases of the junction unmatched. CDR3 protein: CASSLPGLAGDEQFF. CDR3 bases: TGTGCCAGCAGCTTGCCGGGACTAGCGGGAGATGAGCAGTTCTTC.

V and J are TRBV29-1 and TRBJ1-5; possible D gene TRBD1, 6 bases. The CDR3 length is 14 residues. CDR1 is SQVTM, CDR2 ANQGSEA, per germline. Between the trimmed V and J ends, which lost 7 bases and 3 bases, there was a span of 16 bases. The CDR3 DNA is TGCAGCGCCAGCAGGGGTTTGGACAATCAGCCCCAGCATTTT. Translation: CSASRGLDNQPQHF.

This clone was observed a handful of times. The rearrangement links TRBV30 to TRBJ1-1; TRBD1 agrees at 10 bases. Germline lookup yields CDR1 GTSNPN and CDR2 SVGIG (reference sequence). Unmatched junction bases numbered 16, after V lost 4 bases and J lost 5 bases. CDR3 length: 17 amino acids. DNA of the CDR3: TGTGCCTGGATTGGGAAGGGACAGGGGAGAAGTCGAACTGAAGCTTTCTTT. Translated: CAWIGKGQGRSRTEAFF.

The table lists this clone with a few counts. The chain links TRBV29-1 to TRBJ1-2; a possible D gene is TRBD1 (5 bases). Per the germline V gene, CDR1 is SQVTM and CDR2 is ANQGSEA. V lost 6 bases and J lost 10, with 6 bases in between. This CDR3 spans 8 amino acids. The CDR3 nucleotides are TGCAGCGTAGGGGACTACACCTTC. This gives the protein CSVGDYTF.

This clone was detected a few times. CDR3 sequence: CAWSGLPQGSYNEQFF. Here the CDR3 DNA reads TGTGCCTGGTCTGGACTACCCCAAGGCTCCTACAATGAGCAGTTCTTC. J is TRBJ2-1 and V is TRBV30; D may be TRBD2 (6 bases). Germline V gene sequence: CDR1 GTSNPN, CDR2 SVGIG (reference sequence). The CDR3 extends over 16 amino acids. V lost 5 bases, J lost 0 bases, and 17 bases lay in between.

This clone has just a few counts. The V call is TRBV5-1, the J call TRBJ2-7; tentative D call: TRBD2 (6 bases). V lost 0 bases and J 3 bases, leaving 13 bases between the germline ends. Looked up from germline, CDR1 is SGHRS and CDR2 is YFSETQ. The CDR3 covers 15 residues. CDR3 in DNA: TGCGCCAGCAGCTTGGACGGGGCGGGGATCTACGAGCAGTACTTC. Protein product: CASSLDGAGIYEQYF. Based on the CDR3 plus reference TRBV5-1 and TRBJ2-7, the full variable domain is KAGVTQTPRYLIKTRGQQVTLSCSPISGHRSVSWYQQTPGQGLQFLFEYFSETQRNKGNFPGRFSGRQFSNSRSEMNVSTLELGDSALYLCASSLDGAGIYEQYFGPGTRLTVT.

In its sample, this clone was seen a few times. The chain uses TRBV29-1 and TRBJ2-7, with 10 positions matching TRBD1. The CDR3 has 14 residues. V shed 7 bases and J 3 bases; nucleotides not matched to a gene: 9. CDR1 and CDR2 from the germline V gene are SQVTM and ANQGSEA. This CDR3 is CSARDRGGVYEQYF. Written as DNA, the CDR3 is TGCAGCGCTCGGGACAGGGGTGGTGTCTACGAGCAGTACTTC.

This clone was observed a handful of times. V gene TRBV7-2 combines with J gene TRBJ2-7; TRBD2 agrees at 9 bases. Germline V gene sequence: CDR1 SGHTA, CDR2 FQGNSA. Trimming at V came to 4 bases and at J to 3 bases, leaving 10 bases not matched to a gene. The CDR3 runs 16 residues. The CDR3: CASSSTTSGRDYEQYF. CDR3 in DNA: TGTGCCAGCAGCTCGACGACTAGCGGCCGCGACTACGAGCAGTACTTC.

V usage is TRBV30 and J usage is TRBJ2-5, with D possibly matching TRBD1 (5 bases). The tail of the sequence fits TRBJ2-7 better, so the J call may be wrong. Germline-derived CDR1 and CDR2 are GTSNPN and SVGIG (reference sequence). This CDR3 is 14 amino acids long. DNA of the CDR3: TGTGCCTGGAGTGTAATGGTCCCAGGGTACGAGCAGTACTTC. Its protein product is CAWSVMVPGYEQYF.

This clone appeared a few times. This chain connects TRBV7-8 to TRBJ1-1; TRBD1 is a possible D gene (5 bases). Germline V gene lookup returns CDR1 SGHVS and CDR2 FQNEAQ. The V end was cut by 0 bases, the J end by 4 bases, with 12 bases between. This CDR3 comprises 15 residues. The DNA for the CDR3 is TGTGCCAGCAGCTTAGCGATTCAGGGCCCCACTGAAGCTTTCTTT. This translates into CASSLAIQGPTEAFF.

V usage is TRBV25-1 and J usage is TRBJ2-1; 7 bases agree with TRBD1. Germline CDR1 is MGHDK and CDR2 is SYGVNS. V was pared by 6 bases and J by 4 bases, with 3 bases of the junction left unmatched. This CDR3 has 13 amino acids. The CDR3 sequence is CASRTGIYNEQFF. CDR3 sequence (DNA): TGTGCCAGCAGGACAGGGATATACAATGAGCAGTTCTTC.